The clone carrying this TCR beta chain was detected a few times. Antigen unknown. The data are from a study of T-cell memory formation after mild COVID-19. On the study more broadly: TCR clusters were largely donor specific. Notes on the study in general: For contracting clones, CD4+ ones sat mainly in CM and EM, CD8+ in EMRA. Clones contracting day 15 to 85 were balanced CD4/CD8; later expanders leaned CD4+.

TCR alpha and TCR beta cDNA libraries carrying sample barcodes and UMIs came from 5'RACE with constant-segment primers. TCRdb fed the 5' RACE reads into MiXCR, producing one record per CDR3 protein. This table has tens of thousands of distinct CDR3 sequences, around 12% appearing once. The CDR3 runs to 14 residues. V lost 2 bases, J lost 7 bases, and 12 bases lay in between. The chain recombines TRBV12-3 or TRBV12-4 with TRBJ2-1; D is unresolved. The sequence was collected from a man between 18 and 29 years old who had mild COVID-19 (a few samples of this study predate the infection). Cell type and time point are not known. The sequenced material came from PBMCs or a T cell subset sorted from them (not recorded which). DNA for the CDR3: TGTGCCAGCAGTTTAACCCGCCAGGAGAATGAGCAGTTCTTC. It is translated as CASSLTRQENEQFF.